This T cell receptor (beta chain) came from a study of blood T cell repertoires in COVID-19. Germline loops: CDR1 SGHTA, CDR2 FQGTGA. V lost 5 bases to trimming and J lost 4 bases, with 20 bases between them. This CDR3 is built from 16 residues. Using immunoSEQ multiplex PCR, the repertoire was profiled, and TCRdb retains in-frame clones only, with some absent. The sample has a few hundred thousand clones, approximately 86% seen once. The sample taken for sequencing was peripheral blood. This clonotype originated in a woman aged 55-69 years with COVID-19, enrolled during active disease. The rearrangement links TRBV7-3 to TRBJ1-1; D is unresolved. The CDR3 reads CASSLSLPSVTTEAFF. The CDR3 DNA follows: TGTGCCAGCAGCCTTTCCCTTCCTTCGGTAACCACTGAAGCTTTCTTT.